These 27 T cell receptor beta chains were sequenced from one sample in a study of tissue T cells after allogeneic stem cell transplantation. The assay was immunoSEQ multiplex PCR, and TCRdb's table has in-frame clones only and misses some. The table shows about 7,100 clones, with approximately 70% occurring only once. Material for sequencing was blood. Receptors were obtained from a female BALB/c mouse in good health. This mouse strain has H2-d as its MHC haplotype.

In regard to this clone: Mouse names are used for the genes. The read terminates 1 residue ahead of where the CDR3 ends, so the germline J gene completes it. This rearrangement joins TRBV13-2 to TRBJ2-1, with TRBD2 matching over 9 bases. This CDR3 spans 13 amino acids. The germline V gene has CDR1 NNHNN and CDR2 SYGAGS (reference sequence). Losses at the gene ends were 9 bases for V and 1 base for J; bases not matched to a gene: 2. CDR3 sequence: CAIDWGNYAEQFF. The sequenced CDR3 bases are TGTGCCATAGACTGGGGGAACTATGCTGAGCAGTTC.

Remarks on this clone: Mouse gene names apply. The read ends 1 residue before the CDR3 terminus; that terminus is restored from the germline J gene. This chain connects TRBV2 to TRBJ1-1; D remains unclear. Germline lookup yields CDR1 LGHNA and CDR2 YSYQKL. With 3 bases removed from V and 4 bases from J, the gap between germline ends came to 12 bases. The CDR3 has 14 amino acids. CDR3 DNA, as far as it was read: TGTGCCAGCAGCCATCAGGTGAGGAGCACAGAAGTCTTC. Its protein is CASSHQVRSTEVF. The whole CDR3 is CASSHQVRSTEVFF.

With respect to this clone: Gene and germline names: mouse. The CDR3 is cut off 1 residue early in the read; its end comes from the germline J gene. This chain joins TRBV3 and TRBJ2-5, with 10 bases that match TRBD2. The germline gives CDR1 SNHLY, CDR2 FYNGKV (reference sequence). The V gene end was trimmed by 2 bases and the J gene end by 0 bases; junction bases not matched to a gene: 5. The CDR3 sequence is 17 residues long. CDR3 DNA (partial): TGTGCCAGCAGCTTAAGACTGGGGGGTCTTAACCAAGACACCCAGTAC. It encodes CASSLRLGGLNQDTQY. The whole CDR3 sequence reads CASSLRLGGLNQDTQYF.

A remark on this clone: Mouse names are used for the genes. The read finishes 1 residue shy of the CDR3 end, and the germline J gene is used to complete it. The sample carries other DNA sequences with the same CDR3. The rearrangement uses TRBV19 and TRBJ1-3; D remains unclear. The CDR3 is 13 residues long. CDR1 and CDR2 from the germline V gene are FNHDT and SITEND (reference sequence). Trimming removed 4 bases from V and 4 bases from J, with 9 bases in between. CDR3 protein: CASSPRGGNTLYF. Incomplete CDR3 DNA: TGTGCCAGCAGTCCCAGAGGGGGAAATACGCTCTAT. The full variable domain, rest sourced from reference TRBV19 and TRBJ1-3, is GGIITQTPKFLIGQEGQKLTLKCQQNFNHDTMYWYRQDSGKGLRLIYYSITENDLQKGDLSEGYDASREKKSSFSLTVTSAQKNEMAVFLCASSPRGGNTLYFGEGSRLIVV.

Points on this clone: The gene names here belong to mouse. The CDR3 goes on 1 residue after the read ends, and that part is filled in from the germline J gene. The rearrangement joins TRBV19 to TRBJ2-5; 8 nucleotides match TRBD2. V lost 0 bases to trimming and J lost 4 bases; unmatched junction nucleotides: 1. Germline CDR1 is FNHDT and CDR2 is SITEND (reference sequence). This CDR3 contains 14 residues. The CDR3 DNA, read in part, is TGTGCCAGCAGTATAGTGGGGGGGAAAGACACCCAGTAC. This translates into CASSIVGGKDTQY. The entire CDR3 reads CASSIVGGKDTQYF.

In regard to this clone: The genes and germline here are from mouse. The read ends 1 residue early relative to the CDR3; the germline J gene fills the gap. The chain combines TRBV1 with TRBJ1-5; D is unresolved. The CDR3 is made up of 12 amino acids. Trimming removed 4 bases from V and 7 bases from J, with 8 bases in between. Germline V gene data show CDR1 as NSQYPW and CDR2 as LRSPGD (reference sequence). The CDR3 here is CTCSGSHQAPLF. Partial CDR3 DNA: TGCACCTGCAGTGGATCACATCAGGCTCCGCTT.

Of note for this clone: Germline and genes: mouse. The read gets to within 1 residue of the CDR3 end, and the germline J gene fills in the rest. The V and J genes are TRBV19 and TRBJ2-5; D remains ambiguous. CDR3 length: 11 amino acids. Germline V gene lookup returns CDR1 FNHDT and CDR2 SITEND (reference sequence). V was pared by 0 bases and J by 5 bases, with 1 base between. The CDR3 loop reads CASSIGDTQYF. The sequenced CDR3 bases are TGTGCCAGCAGTATAGGAGACACCCAGTAC.

For this clone: Mouse names are used for the genes. With the read ending 1 residue before the CDR3 end, the germline J gene is used to fill in that end. The genes are TRBV13-1 and TRBJ1-4; 12 nucleotides agree with TRBD1. Germline CDR1 NSHNY, CDR2 SYGAGN. Germline trimming cut 2 bases from V and 6 bases from J; bases unmatched to any gene: 2. The CDR3 contains 15 residues. CDR3: CASSDRDRGHERLFF. Incomplete CDR3 DNA: TGTGCCAGCAGTGACCGGGACAGGGGGCACGAAAGATTATTT. The full variable domain, in which reference TRBV13-1 and TRBJ1-4 provide the parts outside the CDR3, is EAAVTQSPRNKVTVTGGNVTLSCRQTNSHNYMYWYRQDTGHGLRLIHYSYGAGNLRIGDVPDGYKATRTTQEDFFLLLELASPSQTSLYFCASSDRDRGHERLFFGHGTKLSVL.

Remarks on this clone: Gene labels here are mouse ones. Read data end 1 residue before the CDR3 end; the end is taken from the germline J gene. The chain uses TRBV1 and TRBJ1-2, with 9 bases aligning to TRBD1. CDR3 size: 15 residues. Trimming took 1 base from V and 0 from J; bases not matched to a gene: 0. Germline V gene data show CDR1 as NSQYPW and CDR2 as LRSPGD (reference sequence). CDR3 sequence: CTCSAGQGANSDYTF. Partial CDR3 DNA: TGCACCTGCAGTGCAGGACAGGGGGCAAACTCCGACTACACC.

On this clone itself: Gene names denote mouse genes. From the germline J gene comes the end of the CDR3, since the read stops 1 residue before it. The chain joins TRBV13-2 to TRBJ2-2; the D gene is possibly TRBD1 (6 bases). CDR3 size: 13 residues. V dropped 2 bases and J dropped 6 bases, with 8 bases sitting between them. Germline V gene data show CDR1 as NNHNN and CDR2 as SYGAGS (reference sequence). CDR3 bases read: TGTGCCAGCGGTGAAGGGACACCCGGGCAGCTCTAC. It specifies CASGEGTPGQLY. The complete CDR3 sequence is CASGEGTPGQLYF.

Remarks on this clone: Genes and germline are mouse. The read ends 1 residue shy of where the CDR3 ends; the end is completed using the germline J gene. This chain joins TRBV2 and TRBJ2-2; perhaps TRBD1 as D (6 bases). Trimming took 3 bases from V and 4 from J, leaving 12 bases between them. There are 15 residues in the CDR3. CDR1 LGHNA and CDR2 YSYQKL come from the germline V gene. CDR3 amino acids: CASSHSGTITGQLYF. The CDR3 bases that were read are TGTGCCAGCAGCCACTCCGGGACAATCACCGGGCAGCTCTAC.

A note on this clone: Gene names denote mouse genes. The read falls 1 residue short of the CDR3 end, and the missing part is taken from the germline J gene. The rearrangement joins TRBV4 to TRBJ1-4; D possibly corresponds to TRBD1 (6 bases). The germline V and J ends were trimmed by 5 bases and 3 bases, with 13 bases remaining between them. Germline V gene data show CDR1 as LGHDT and CDR2 as YNNKQL (reference sequence). This CDR3 region has 15 residues. CDR3 sequence reads: CASSPQGKANERLFF. Partial CDR3 DNA: TGTGCCAGCAGCCCACAGGGAAAGGCCAACGAAAGATTATTT.

With regard to this clone: Gene names follow the mouse nomenclature. Read coverage stops 1 residue before the CDR3 terminus; the germline J gene supplies the remainder. The chain couples TRBV13-3 to TRBJ2-3, with D perhaps being TRBD1 or TRBD2 (5 bases each). CDR1 and CDR2 from the germline V gene are NNHDY and SYVADS. The CDR3 has 15 residues. Between the trimmed V and J ends, which lost 1 base and 0 bases, there was a span of 9 bases. CDR3 in amino acids: CASSDFGASAETLYF. The CDR3 bases that were read are TGTGCCAGCAGTGATTTTGGGGCTAGTGCAGAAACGCTGTAT.

This clone was observed a few times. Mouse names are used for the genes. Read data end 1 residue before the CDR3 end; the end is taken from the germline J gene. This chain uses TRBV4 with TRBJ1-3, with 11 bases aligning to TRBD1. Germline values: CDR1 LGHDT, CDR2 YNNKQL (reference sequence). V dropped 5 bases and J dropped 3; count of bases not matched to a gene: 3. The CDR3 runs 15 residues. The DNA read from the CDR3 is TGTGCCAGCAGCCTGGACAGGGGGCTTGGAAATACGCTCTAT. As protein: CASSLDRGLGNTLY. The entire CDR3 protein reads CASSLDRGLGNTLYF. The variable domain in full, with the rest retrieved from reference TRBV4 and TRBJ1-3, is ETAVFQTPNYHVTQVGNEVSFNCKQTLGHDTMYWYKQDSKKLLKIMFSYNNKQLIVNETVPRRFSPQSSDKAHLNLRIKSVEPEDSAVYLCASSLDRGLGNTLYFGEGSRLIVV.

Comment on this clone: Each gene name is a mouse one. The CDR3 is CASSIQGSGNTLYF. The part of the CDR3 DNA that was read is TGTGCCAGCAGCATACAGGGATCTGGAAATACGCTCTAT. The chain employs TRBV19 and TRBJ1-3; possibly TRBD1 for D (6 bases). Read data end 1 residue before the CDR3 end; the end is taken from the germline J gene. The CDR3 sequence is 14 residues long. Looked up from germline, CDR1 is FNHDT and CDR2 is SITEND (reference sequence). V lost 5 bases, J lost 1 base, and 10 bases lay in between. Complete variable domain (other parts from reference TRBV19 and TRBJ1-3): GGIITQTPKFLIGQEGQKLTLKCQQNFNHDTMYWYRQDSGKGLRLIYYSITENDLQKGDLSEGYDASREKKSSFSLTVTSAQKNEMAVFLCASSIQGSGNTLYFGEGSRLIVV.

The sample holds a few counts of this clone. Mouse germline and gene names are used. The CDR3 goes on 1 residue after the read ends, and that part is filled in from the germline J gene. The chain has TRBV31 and TRBJ2-1, with 11 bases aligning to TRBD2. The germline gives CDR1 GKSSPN, CDR2 SITVG. J was trimmed by 6 bases and V by 5 bases; bases with no gene match: 6. The CDR3 has 14 amino acids. The DNA read from the CDR3 is TGTGCCTGGGCCAAACTGGGGGGGCTTGCTGAGCAGTTC. Its protein is CAWAKLGGLAEQF. In full, the CDR3 is CAWAKLGGLAEQFF.

This clone was seen only a few times. Mouse gene names apply. The read terminates 1 residue ahead of where the CDR3 ends, so the germline J gene completes it. The same CDR3 also results from other DNA sequences found in this sample. The V call is TRBV5, the J call TRBJ1-3; D is unclear. The V gene lost 3 bases and the J gene lost 0 bases, with 6 bases spanning the gap. The CDR3 sequence is 14 residues long. Germline CDR1 is LGHNA and CDR2 is YNLKQL (reference sequence). CDR3 region: CASSQGNSGNTLYF. The sequenced part of the CDR3 DNA is TGTGCCAGCAGCCAGGGGAATTCTGGAAATACGCTCTAT.

As concerns this clone: Gene names and germline match the mouse. The CDR3 end is not reached by the read, which stops 1 residue before it; the germline J gene fills it in. The chain combines TRBV4 with TRBJ2-3; 8 bases are shared with TRBD2. V dropped 4 bases and J dropped 4; count of bases not matched to a gene: 4. CDR3 length: 14 residues. The germline V gene has CDR1 LGHDT and CDR2 YNNKQL (reference sequence). The CDR3 bases that were read are TGTGCCAGCAGCTCCCCTGGGGGGCCAGAAACGCTGTAT. Residues: CASSSPGGPETLY. The complete CDR3 reads CASSSPGGPETLYF.

As to this clone: The genes are named according to mouse. The sequenced CDR3 bases are TGTGCCAGCAGCTTGGGACTGGGGGATAGTCAAAACACCTTGTAC. Its translation: CASSLGLGDSQNTLY. The full CDR3 protein is CASSLGLGDSQNTLYF. The gene calls are TRBV4 and TRBJ2-4; 11 positions match TRBD2. The read gets to within 1 residue of the CDR3 end, and the germline J gene fills in the rest. CDR3 length: 16 residues. Germline CDR1 and CDR2: LGHDT and YNNKQL (reference sequence). J gave up 0 bases and V 4 bases, and 3 bases lay outside the gene matches.

Turning to this clone: Mouse names are used for the genes. The read comes to an end 1 residue before the CDR3 does, leaving the germline J gene to fill in the end. The gene calls are TRBV15 and TRBJ1-5; 10 nucleotides agree with TRBD1. V gave up 6 bases and J gave up 3 bases; unmatched junction bases: 2. This CDR3 contains 14 residues. Germline CDR1 and CDR2: SGHND and FRSKSL. The sequenced CDR3 bases are TGTGCCAGCAGCCGACAGGGGGCCAACCAGGCTCCGCTT. This translates into CASSRQGANQAPL. The complete CDR3 protein is CASSRQGANQAPLF.

With respect to this clone: Gene labels here are mouse ones. The CDR3 goes on 1 residue after the read ends, and that part is filled in from the germline J gene. The V gene is TRBV3, the J gene TRBJ2-1, with D uncertain. CDR1 is SNHLY and CDR2 is FYNGKV in the germline V gene (reference sequence). CDR3 length: 12 residues. V lost 0 bases to trimming and J lost 5 bases, with 2 bases between them. CDR3 bases read: TGTGCCAGCAGCTTAGCCGATGCTGAGCAGTTC. Amino acid sequence: CASSLADAEQF. Given in full, the CDR3 is CASSLADAEQFF.

As regards this clone: Germline and genes here are mouse. Sequencing ends 1 residue short of the CDR3 end; the germline J gene provides the rest. The V and J genes are TRBV13-3 and TRBJ2-5; 8 bases line up with TRBD2. The germline V gene has CDR1 NNHDY and CDR2 SYVADS. The CDR3 is 16 amino acids. Losses at the gene ends were 4 bases for V and 3 bases for J; bases not matched to a gene: 10. The CDR3 protein is CASSLPGGGGQDTQYF. CDR3 DNA (partial): TGTGCCAGCAGTCTCCCCGGGGGGGGCGGTCAAGACACCCAGTAC.

A note on this clone: The germline and genes are mouse ones. Coverage ceases 1 residue before the CDR3 finishes, and the germline J gene fills in the end. This chain uses TRBV13-3 with TRBJ2-1, with D possibly TRBD1 on 5 matching bases. Trimming left V 2 bases short and J 6 bases short, with 6 bases between. CDR3 length: 12 residues. Per germline, CDR1 NNHDY and CDR2 SYVADS. The CDR3 is CASSDRVAEQFF. The sequenced part of the CDR3 DNA is TGTGCCAGCAGTGACAGGGTTGCTGAGCAGTTC.

In its sample, this clone was seen a few times. The genes are named according to mouse. The read gets to within 1 residue of the CDR3 end, and the germline J gene fills in the rest. V is TRBV29 and J is TRBJ2-7; no clear D gene. Germline loops: CDR1 MSHET, CDR2 SYDVDS. CDR3 length: 11 residues. Trimming left V 6 bases short and J 0 bases short, with 3 bases between. Here the CDR3 reads CASRSSYEQYF. The covered CDR3 bases are TGTGCTAGCAGGAGCTCCTATGAACAGTAC.

Notes on this clone: The genes are named according to mouse. The sequence runs out 1 residue before the end of the CDR3; the remainder is reconstructed from the germline J gene. The gene calls are TRBV4 and TRBJ2-3; tentatively, D is TRBD1 (5 bases). Germline V gene sequence: CDR1 LGHDT, CDR2 YNNKQL (reference sequence). The CDR3 has 13 residues. Trimming shortened V by 3 bases and J by 1 base, and 5 bases separated the two germline ends. CDR3 region: CASSYRGAETLYF. The CDR3 DNA, read in part, is TGTGCCAGCAGCTACAGGGGTGCAGAAACGCTGTAT.

As to this clone: Mouse germline and gene names are used. The CDR3 is cut off 1 residue early in the read; its end comes from the germline J gene. The genes are TRBV29 and TRBJ1-1; no reliable D call. The CDR3 consists of 15 residues. Trimming shortened V by 0 bases and J by 0 bases, and 8 bases separated the two germline ends. Germline V gene data show CDR1 as MSHET and CDR2 as SYDVDS. CDR3 sequence reads: CASSLSRKPNTEVFF. The covered CDR3 bases are TGTGCTAGCAGTTTATCGAGGAAACCAAACACAGAAGTCTTC. The variable domain in full, with the rest retrieved from reference TRBV29 and TRBJ1-1, is DMKVTQMPRYLIKRMGENVLLECGQDMSHETMYWYRQDPGLGLQLIYISYDVDSNSEGDIPKGYRVSRKKREHFSLILDSAKTNQTSVYFCASSLSRKPNTEVFFGKGTRLTVV.

Regarding this clone: Gene names are mouse gene names. The read falls 1 residue short of the CDR3 end, and the missing part is taken from the germline J gene. The V call is TRBV20, the J call TRBJ2-7; D is possibly TRBD2 (6 bases). Trimming stripped 2 bases from V and 0 bases from J, with 8 bases between. CDR3 length: 13 residues. Germline CDR1 reads GFQATS; CDR2 reads STVNSAI. The CDR3 sequence is CGARTGSSYEQYF. The DNA read from the CDR3 is TGTGGTGCTAGGACTGGGAGCTCCTATGAACAGTAC.